One and the same sample provided the 13 T cell receptor beta chains below, sequenced in a study of OX40 agonist ivuxolimab in advanced cancers. TCRdb's table, derived via immunoSEQ multiplex PCR, lists solely in-frame clones and lacks some. The sample consists of roughly 120,000 clones, roughly nine tenths of them appearing once. The material was CD4+ or CD8+ T cells sorted from blood, obtained in a trial of the OX40 agonist ivuxolimab. The receptor source for this set is an adult with an advanced solid tumor such as melanoma, head and neck, liver or kidney cancer.

The chain recombines TRBV9 with TRBJ1-2; no clear D gene. The CDR3 runs to 15 residues. V was clipped by 0 bases and J by 5 bases, with 14 bases between them. In germline, CDR1 is SGDLS, CDR2 YYNGEE. The CDR3 DNA sequence: TGTGCCAGCAGCGTAGAGGAATTCCGGACTTATGGCTACACCTTC. It codes for CASSVEEFRTYGYTF.

This clone has only one observation. The genes are TRBV2 and TRBJ1-3, with no clear D. The V gene's germline CDR1 is SNHLY and CDR2 FYNNEI. Trimming cost V 4 bases and J 1 base, with 14 bases left between them. This CDR3 has 16 residues. The CDR3, as DNA: TGTGCCAGCAGTGTAATCACGGGAGGATCTGGAAACACCATATATTTT. Encoded protein: CASSVITGGSGNTIYF.

The chain joins TRBV28 to TRBJ1-1, with 8 bases aligning to TRBD1. CDR1 is MDHEN, CDR2 SYDVKM, per germline. CDR3 size: 13 residues. The V segment lost 9 bases and the J segment 5 bases; nucleotides outside the gene matches: 8. The CDR3 sequence: CASLPGQATEAFF. CDR3 coding DNA: TGTGCCAGTCTCCCGGGACAGGCTACTGAAGCTTTCTTT.

The chain links TRBV5-1 to TRBJ2-7; 15 nucleotides agree with TRBD2. J was trimmed by 6 bases and V by 6 bases; bases with no gene match: 7. CDR3 length equals 15 residues. Germline V CDR1 and CDR2: SGHRS, YFSETQ. The CDR3 bases are TGCGCCAGCACTGGGACTAGCGGGGGGTTAGGCGAGCAGTACTTC. Translated, it gives CASTGTSGGLGEQYF. Full variable domain (missing parts from reference TRBV5-1 and TRBJ2-7): KAGVTQTPRYLIKTRGQQVTLSCSPISGHRSVSWYQQTPGQGLQFLFEYFSETQRNKGNFPGRFSGRQFSNSRSEMNVSTLELGDSALYLCASTGTSGGLGEQYFGPGTRLTVT.

The CDR3 loop reads CASKGGSSGANVLTF. CDR3 DNA: TGTGCCAGCAAAGGAGGGAGCTCTGGGGCCAACGTCCTGACTTTC. The gene calls are TRBV28 and TRBJ2-6, with D possibly being TRBD2 (6 bases). Germline values: CDR1 MDHEN, CDR2 SYDVKM. The CDR3 spans 15 residues. Trimming pared 7 bases from V and 0 bases from J, leaving 10 bases between.

The chain carries TRBV27 and TRBJ1-6; D unclear. The germline V gene has CDR1 MNHEY and CDR2 SMNVEV (reference sequence). The V end lost 6 bases, the J end lost 8 bases, and 8 bases lay between the germline ends. The CDR3 contains 12 residues. The DNA of the CDR3 is TGTGCCAGCAGATCTTTTGATTCACCCCTCCACTTT. Translation: CASRSFDSPLHF.

The genes are TRBV28 and TRBJ2-6; D assignment may be TRBD1 or TRBD2 (5 bases each). Germline V gives CDR1 MDHEN, CDR2 SYDVKM. V lost 8 bases and J 0 bases, leaving 8 bases between the germline ends. CDR3 size: 14 residues. For the CDR3, the DNA is TGTGCCAGCGCAGGGACCTCTGGGGCCAACGTCCTGACTTTC. Translating gives CASAGTSGANVLTF.

The chain recombines TRBV9 with TRBJ2-1, with D possibly TRBD1 on 5 matching bases. Germline V gives CDR1 SGDLS, CDR2 YYNGEE. The CDR3 consists of 15 residues. Trimming pared 0 bases from V and 11 bases from J, leaving 18 bases between. CDR3 coding DNA: TGTGCCAGCAGCGTAGCGGCCAGGGTCGATACGAAGCAGTTCTTC. It codes for CASSVAARVDTKQFF.

The rearrangement joins TRBV30 to TRBJ1-4; 8 nucleotides agree with TRBD1. The CDR3 covers 12 residues. After removal of 1 base from V and 8 bases from J, the junction contained 0 bases not matched to a gene. The germline V gene has CDR1 GTSNPN and CDR2 SVGIG (reference sequence). CDR3 nucleotides: TGTGCCTGGAGTGGACAGGGGGAAAAACTGTTTTTT. Its protein product is CAWSGQGEKLFF.

The rearrangement links TRBV28 to TRBJ1-1, with no clear D. V was pared by 2 bases and J by 2 bases, with 3 bases between. CDR1 MDHEN and CDR2 SYDVKM come from the germline V gene. The CDR3 has 12 amino acids. The CDR3 loop is CASSLQNTEAFF. The CDR3 DNA reads TGTGCCAGCAGTTTACAAAACACTGAAGCTTTCTTT.

The chain is built from TRBV7-3 and TRBJ1-3, with D unclear. CDR3 length equals 15 residues. Per germline, CDR1 SGHTA and CDR2 FQGTGA. Trimming removed 5 bases from V and 9 bases from J, with 20 bases in between. The CDR3 loop reads CASSEDPKGSSTIYF. The CDR3 bases are TGTGCCAGCAGCGAGGACCCAAAAGGTAGTAGCACCATATATTTT.

As regards this clone: Other DNA sequences of this sample code for an identical CDR3. This chain connects TRBV30 to TRBJ2-3; D remains unclear. Trimming cost V 3 bases and J 2 bases, with 6 bases left between them. The CDR3 has 12 residues. Per the germline V gene, CDR1 is GTSNPN and CDR2 is SVGIG (reference sequence). CDR3 in DNA: TGTGCCTGGAGCGCAACCACAGATACGCAGTATTTT. Protein: CAWSATTDTQYF.

The chain couples TRBV29-1 to TRBJ1-1; the D is unclear. Trimming took off 3 bases at V and 5 bases at J, with 13 bases between the two ends. Germline V gives CDR1 SQVTM, CDR2 ANQGSEA. The length of the CDR3 is 13 residues. CDR3 DNA: TGCAGCGTTGATTGGGGAGGTGGGACTGAAGCTTTCTTT. Its translation is CSVDWGGGTEAFF.